This TCR beta chain was found in a study of blood T cell repertoires in COVID-19. At the level of the study: Spain, Italy and the United States supplied samples that represented acute and convalescent COVID-19. PBMCs, B-cell-depleted T cells, or T cells were the source of the cDNA or gDNA that made up the material.

How the authors handled the data: Estimates of nucleated cell counts were drawn from the amplification of reference gene primers. Assay used: immunoSEQ multiplex PCR; TCRdb lists only in-frame clones, some missing. The D gene and trimming were derived from the DNA, and the V and J assignments and clone size from that table. The table records 20,000 to 30,000 clones, 82% of them present only once. The sequenced sample consisted of peripheral blood. The receptor was isolated from a human donor in a cohort sampled during active COVID-19.

In DNA, the CDR3 is TGTGCCAGCAGCCTGACCTCGGGTTCCTACGAGCAGTACTTC. It specifies CASSLTSGSYEQYF. This chain connects TRBV5-4 to TRBJ2-7; no clear D. The germline V gene has CDR1 SGHNT and CDR2 YYREEE (reference sequence). This CDR3 is 14 amino acids long. V was clipped by 4 bases and J by 1 base, with 12 bases between them.